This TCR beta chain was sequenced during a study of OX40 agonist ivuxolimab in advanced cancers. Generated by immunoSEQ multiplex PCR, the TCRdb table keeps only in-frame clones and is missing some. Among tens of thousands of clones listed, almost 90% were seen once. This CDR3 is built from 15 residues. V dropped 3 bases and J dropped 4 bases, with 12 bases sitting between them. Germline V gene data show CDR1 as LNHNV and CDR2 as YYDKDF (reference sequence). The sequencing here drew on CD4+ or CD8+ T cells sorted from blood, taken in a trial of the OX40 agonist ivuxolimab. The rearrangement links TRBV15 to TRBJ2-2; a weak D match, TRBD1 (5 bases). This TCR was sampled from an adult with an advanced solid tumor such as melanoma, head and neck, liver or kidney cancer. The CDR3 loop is CATSSKTQGTGELFF. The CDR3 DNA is TGTGCCACCAGCAGCAAAACCCAGGGCACCGGGGAGCTGTTTTTT.